These T cell receptor beta chains were read from a single sample in a study of PD-1 blockade in classical Hodgkin lymphoma. Data came from immunoSEQ multiplex PCR; TCRdb stores just in-frame clones and leaves some out. This sample has about 27,000 clones; around four fifths occur once, and the top ten carry 30% to 45%. Here the sequenced sample was peripheral blood mononuclear cells (PBMCs), taken before the second cycle of nivolumab. These receptors were collected from a human donor with classical Hodgkin lymphoma. The CDR3 runs from the conserved cysteine through the conserved F or W. The D gene is left open where the match is weak. The size entry is marked missing in some rows and otherwise reads once, few, many or a size class.

V: TRBV6-6
D: TRBD1
J: TRBJ1-4
size: -
DNA: TGTGCCAGCAGGACAGGGGTGGGTGAAAAACTGTTTTTT
CDR3: CASRTGVGEKLFF

V: TRBV5-1
D: TRBD1
J: TRBJ2-5
size: -
DNA: TGCGCCAGCAGCGGGGACAGGTCCCCCCCGGAGACCCAGTACTTC
CDR3: CASSGDRSPPETQYF

V: TRBV13
D: TRBD1
J: TRBJ1-2
size: -
DNA: TGTGCCAGCAGCTTAGACGGGACAGAGCTCCCTAACTATGGCTACACCTTC
CDR3: CASSLDGTELPNYGYTF

V: TRBV5-1
D: TRBD1
J: TRBJ1-2
size: -
DNA: TGCGCCAGCAGCTTGGACAGGGGGCTTCATGGCTACACCTTC
CDR3: CASSLDRGLHGYTF

V: TRBV7-2
D: TRBD1
J: TRBJ1-1
size: -
DNA: TGTGCCAGCAGCCCGGGGAGAGGACAGGGGAGGAACACTGAAGCTTTCTTT
CDR3: CASSPGRGQGRNTEAFF

V: TRBV6-1
D: -
J: TRBJ1-2
size: -
DNA: TGTGCCAGCAGTGAAGCGTTGAGGAATGGCTACACCTTC
CDR3: CASSEALRNGYTF

V: TRBV6-5
D: -
J: TRBJ1-3
size: -
DNA: TGTGCCAGCAGTTACTCTTCAGGGGCTGGAAACACCATATATTTT
CDR3: CASSYSSGAGNTIYF

V: TRBV10-3
D: -
J: TRBJ2-1
size: -
DNA: TGTGCCATCAGTGAGGCTATTGAGCAGTTCTTC
CDR3: CAISEAIEQFF

V: TRBV5-1
D: -
J: TRBJ1-1
size: few
DNA: TGCGCCAGCAGCTCACCAGCGAACACTGAAGCTTTCTTT
CDR3: CASSSPANTEAFF

V: TRBV5-1
D: TRBD2
J: TRBJ2-5
size: -
DNA: TGCGCCAGCAGCTTGGACGTTGCGGGGGGCCAAGAGACCCAGTACTTC
CDR3: CASSLDVAGGQETQYF

V: TRBV9
D: -
J: TRBJ1-3
size: -
DNA: TGTGCCAGCAGCGTCTCAAGCTCTGGAAACACCATATATTTT
CDR3: CASSVSSSGNTIYF

V: TRBV6-5
D: -
J: TRBJ1-1
size: -
DNA: TGTGCCAGCCAAAGGGCGAACACTGAAGCTTTCTTT
CDR3: CASQRANTEAFF

V: TRBV30
D: -
J: TRBJ2-7
size: -
DNA: TGTGCCTGGAGAAGGCCGTCCACCTACGAGCAGTACTTC
CDR3: CAWRRPSTYEQYF

V: TRBV7-2
D: -
J: TRBJ1-3
size: -
DNA: TGTGCCAGCACCGTCTCCCGGGACGGGGGAAACACCATATATTTT
CDR3: CASTVSRDGGNTIYF

V: TRBV11-3
D: TRBD2
J: TRBJ2-2
size: -
DNA: TGTGCCAGCTCGGGGGGGGTTAGCACCGGGGAGCTGTTTTTT
CDR3: CASSGGVSTGELFF

V: TRBV7-8
D: TRBD1
J: TRBJ1-3
size: few
DNA: TGTGCCAGCAGCCCTAATCGGGACAGGGGAGGTTCTGGAAACACCATATATTTT
CDR3: CASSPNRDRGGSGNTIYF

V: TRBV7-2
D: -
J: TRBJ1-1
size: -
DNA: TGTGCCAGCAGCCGGATGATGCCATCCGAGGGGGGAGCTTTCTTT
CDR3: CASSRMMPSEGGAFF

V: TRBV11-3
D: -
J: TRBJ1-2
size: -
DNA: TGTGCCAGCAGCTTAGACCTCAACTATGGCTACACCTTC
CDR3: CASSLDLNYGYTF

V: TRBV6-6
D: -
J: TRBJ1-5
size: medium-sized
DNA: TGTGCCAGCAGTTACTTGGGGGCGGGTCAGCCCCAGCATTTT
CDR3: CASSYLGAGQPQHF

V: TRBV2
D: -
J: TRBJ2-2
size: -
DNA: TGTGCCAGCAGTATCGGGGTTCCCGGGGAGCTGTTTTTT
CDR3: CASSIGVPGELFF

V: TRBV11-2
D: -
J: TRBJ2-1
size: medium-sized
DNA: TGTGCCAGCAGCGGGTGGGACAATGAGCAGTTCTTC
CDR3: CASSGWDNEQFF

V: TRBV30
D: TRBD1
J: TRBJ1-2
size: -
DNA: TGTGCCTGGACCTATAACAGGGGGCGAGGCTATGGCTACACCTTC
CDR3: CAWTYNRGRGYGYTF

V: TRBV5-1
D: -
J: TRBJ1-1
size: few
DNA: TGCGCCAGCAGCACTGGCGGGGTTTCGAACACTGAAGCTTTCTTT
CDR3: CASSTGGVSNTEAFF

V: TRBV5-1
D: TRBD1
J: TRBJ2-5
size: -
DNA: TGCGCCAGCAGCAGGGCCGGGACAGGGGGCCAGACCCAGTACTTC
CDR3: CASSRAGTGGQTQYF

V: TRBV4-3
D: -
J: TRBJ2-7
size: -
DNA: TGCGCCAGCAGCCAAGATCTCGCCGGGTACTACGAGCAGTACTTC
CDR3: CASSQDLAGYYEQYF

V: TRBV4-3
D: -
J: TRBJ2-7
size: -
DNA: TGCGCCAGCAGCCGGGACCTCCCGAGCGAGCAGTACTTC
CDR3: CASSRDLPSEQYF

V: TRBV29-1
D: -
J: TRBJ2-6
size: once
DNA: TGCAGCGTTGCTGCGACAGCTCTCTCTGGGGCCAACGTCCTGACTTTC
CDR3: CSVAATALSGANVLTF

V: TRBV5-1
D: -
J: TRBJ1-6
size: -
DNA: TGCGCCAGCAGCCCCGGGGTCGCCGGAGCCACACCCCTCCACTTT
CDR3: CASSPGVAGATPLHF

V: TRBV19
D: -
J: TRBJ2-5
size: -
DNA: TGTGCCAGTAGTACTGGGGGCCAAGAGACCCAGTACTTC
CDR3: CASSTGGQETQYF

V: TRBV11-3
D: TRBD1
J: TRBJ2-7
size: -
DNA: TGTGCCAGCAGCTTAGAAGGGACAGAGGACCCCGAGCAGTACTTC
CDR3: CASSLEGTEDPEQYF

V: TRBV25-1
D: TRBD2
J: TRBJ2-5
size: -
DNA: TGTGCCAGCAGCACTAGCGGGGGGAGAGAGACCCAGTACTTC
CDR3: CASSTSGGRETQYF